The 13 T cell receptor beta chains reported below all come from one sample, sequenced in a study of T cells in Graves' hyperthyroidism and ophthalmopathy. RNA transcripts gave rise to amplified TCR beta CDR3 regions. Using the HTBI primer set, a first-round RT-PCR was run on the TCR CDR3. Each CDR3 protein is one row after TCRdb ran MiXCR on the multiplex PCR reads. The table shows 660,000 or so distinct CDR3 sequences, with around 20% occurring only once. Sequences were obtained from blood. These receptors all come from a man between 25 and 39 years old with Graves' ophthalmopathy.

This clonotype was observed many times. The CDR3 coding sequence is TGCAGTGTTGCAGCGGGAGAAGCCTCCTACGAGCAGTACTTC. Translated: CSVAAGEASYEQYF. The rearrangement joins TRBV20-1 to TRBJ2-7, with 8 bases that match TRBD2. CDR3 length equals 14 residues. From germline, CDR1 is DFQATT and CDR2 SNEGSKA (reference sequence). J gave up 0 bases and V 7 bases, and 8 bases lay outside the gene matches.

The gene calls are TRBV6-6 and TRBJ2-7, with 9 bases identical to TRBD1. Germline V gives CDR1 MNHNY, CDR2 SVGAGI (reference sequence). This CDR3 contains 15 residues. With 2 bases clipped from V and 5 bases from J, the junction kept 7 bases outside the gene matches. The chain's CDR3 is CASSYTRQGGHEQYF. Written as DNA, the CDR3 is TGTGCCAGCAGTTACACAAGACAGGGGGGCCACGAGCAGTACTTC.

This clonotype was seen at least ten times. The chain joins TRBV28 to TRBJ1-4; D gene uncertain. Trimming left V 7 bases short and J 8 bases short, with 17 bases between. This CDR3 spans 14 amino acids. The germline CDR1 and CDR2 sequences are MDHEN and SYDVKM. Written as DNA, the CDR3 is TGTGCCAGCACCCCCCTGAGAAATTGGGAAAAACTGTTTTTT. Its translation: CASTPLRNWEKLFF.

The chain combines TRBV12-3 or TRBV12-4 with TRBJ1-2; no definite D call. The CDR3 totals 14 residues. Trimming shortened V by 7 bases and J by 2 bases, and 14 bases separated the two germline ends. The CDR3 nucleotides read TGTGCCAGCAATTCAGGCATACCGAACTATGGCTACACCTTC. Protein: CASNSGIPNYGYTF.

The V call is TRBV3-1, the J call TRBJ2-7; 10 nucleotides line up with TRBD2. Unmatched junction bases numbered 13, after V lost 4 bases and J lost 4 bases. In germline, CDR1 is LGHDT, CDR2 YNNKEL (reference sequence). The CDR3 length is 17 residues. The CDR3 region has the DNA TGTGCCAGCAGCCTCGGAGTCGTCAGAGCGGGAGGGTACGAGCAGTACTTC. It codes for CASSLGVVRAGGYEQYF.

This clonotype has a handful of counts. The chain carries TRBV20-1 and TRBJ2-7, with D tentatively TRBD1 (6 bases). CDR1 is DFQATT, CDR2 SNEGSKA, per germline (reference sequence). V lost 0 bases and J lost 5, with 17 bases in between. The CDR3 totals 15 residues. CDR3 sequence: CSARDAQGNVNEQYF. The CDR3 DNA reads TGCAGTGCTAGAGATGCACAGGGTAACGTGAACGAGCAGTACTTC.

This clonotype showed up many times. The chain combines TRBV20-1 with TRBJ2-7; 11 bases are a match to TRBD2. The germline CDR1 and CDR2 sequences are DFQATT and SNEGSKA (reference sequence). This CDR3 is 13 amino acids long. The J segment lost 6 bases and the V segment lost 8 bases, leaving 9 bases of the junction unmatched. CDR3 protein: CSLTSGSYSEQYF. The CDR3, as DNA: TGCAGTTTAACTAGCGGGAGTTATTCCGAGCAGTACTTC.

This clonotype appeared many times. The V call is TRBV13, the J call TRBJ2-1; D is unresolved. The CDR3 length is 16 residues. CDR1 and CDR2 from the germline V gene are PRHDT and FYEKMQ (reference sequence). Trimming took off 1 base at V and 0 bases at J, with 10 bases between the two ends. CDR3 residues: CASSLVTSPSYNEQFF. The CDR3 DNA reads TGTGCCAGCAGCTTAGTTACGTCCCCCTCCTACAATGAGCAGTTCTTC.

This clonotype was counted between two and nine times. The CDR3 DNA reads TGTGCCACCAGTGATTCAGGGAGTTACGAGCAGTACTTC. Encoded protein: CATSDSGSYEQYF. The gene calls are TRBV24-1 and TRBJ2-7, with D perhaps being TRBD1 or TRBD2 (5 bases each). Germline CDR1 reads KGHDR; CDR2 reads SFDVKD. This CDR3 region has 13 residues. The V gene lost 2 bases and the J gene lost 4 bases, with 8 bases spanning the gap.

This clonotype was observed a few times. This sequence joins TRBV5-5 and TRBJ2-7; 7 bases align to TRBD2. The V gene end was trimmed by 0 bases and the J gene end by 3 bases; junction bases not matched to a gene: 6. Looked up from germline, CDR1 is SGHKS and CDR2 is YYEKEE (reference sequence). CDR3 size: 15 residues. This chain's CDR3 is CASSLESGMVYEQYF. The CDR3 coding sequence is TGTGCCAGCAGCTTGGAAAGCGGGATGGTCTACGAGCAGTACTTC.

In this sample, this clonotype turned up a few times. CDR3 nucleotide sequence: TGTGCCAGCAGTTTATCCGGGACAGAACAAGAGACCCAGTACTTC. It yields the protein CASSLSGTEQETQYF. The J gene is TRBJ2-5, the V gene TRBV28; the match to TRBD1 covers 7 bases. The CDR3 sequence is 15 residues long. Germline assignment: CDR1 MDHEN and CDR2 SYDVKM. Trimming cost V 1 base and J 2 bases; bases outside gene matches: 4.

V usage is TRBV29-1 and J usage is TRBJ2-3, with 8 nucleotides matching TRBD2. Per germline, CDR1 SQVTM and CDR2 ANQGSEA. The CDR3 has 15 residues. V trimming: 2 bases; J trimming: 4 bases; junction bases outside the gene matches: 8. The CDR3 here is CSVELSGSPPDTQYF. Written as DNA, the CDR3 is TGCAGCGTTGAATTGAGCGGGAGCCCCCCAGATACGCAGTATTTT.

V is TRBV7-2 and J is TRBJ2-1; D call uncertain. The CDR3 runs to 15 residues. Germline CDR1 is SGHTA and CDR2 is FQGNSA. Trimming took 4 bases from V and 5 from J, leaving 15 bases between them. CDR3 nucleotide sequence: TGTGCCAGCAGCTCAACCGTACGACCCGACAATGAGCAGTTCTTC. This translates into CASSSTVRPDNEQFF.